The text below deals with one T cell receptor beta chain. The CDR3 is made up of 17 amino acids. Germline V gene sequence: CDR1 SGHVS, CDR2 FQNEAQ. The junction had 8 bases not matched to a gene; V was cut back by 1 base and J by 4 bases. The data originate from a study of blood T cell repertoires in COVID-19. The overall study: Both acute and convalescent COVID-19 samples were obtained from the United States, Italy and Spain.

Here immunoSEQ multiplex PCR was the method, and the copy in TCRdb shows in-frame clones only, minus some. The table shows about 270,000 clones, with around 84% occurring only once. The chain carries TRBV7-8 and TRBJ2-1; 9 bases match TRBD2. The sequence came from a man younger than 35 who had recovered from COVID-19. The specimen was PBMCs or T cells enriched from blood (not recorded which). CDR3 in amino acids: CASSLGGGLAPYNEQFF. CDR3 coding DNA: TGTGCCAGCAGCTTAGGGGGGGGACTAGCTCCTTACAATGAGCAGTTCTTC. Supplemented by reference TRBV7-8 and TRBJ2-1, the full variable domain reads GAGVSQSPRYKVAKRGQDVALRCDPISGHVSLFWYQQALGQGPEFLTYFQNEAQLDKSGLPSDRFFAERPEGSVSTLKIQRTQQEDSAVYLCASSLGGGLAPYNEQFFGPGTRLTVL.